The clone carrying this T cell receptor (beta chain) was counted between two and nine times. No antigen is known for it. The sample originates from a study of T cells after yellow fever vaccination. Study-wide findings and caveats: Post-booster repertoires contained most primary-vaccination clones again (around 97% CD4, 85% to 90% CD8). Secondary responses were weaker yet peaked faster, day 5 versus 15.

TCRdb ran MiXCR on the 5' RACE reads and lists one entry per CDR3 protein. The sample lists about 170,000 distinct CDR3 sequences; more than 9.5% were seen once. Germline values: CDR1 SGHVS, CDR2 FQNEAQ. The CDR3 length is 18 residues. V lost 1 base and J lost 0, with 16 bases in between. The source of this sequence is a man between 18 and 35 years old who received the YFV17D yellow fever vaccine. This rearrangement joins TRBV7-8 to TRBJ2-1; D unresolved. Sequenced material: CD8+ T cells sorted from PBMCs, taken 15 days after the yellow fever booster vaccination. The CDR3 reads CASSLVYGSSSSYNEQFF. The CDR3 DNA reads as TGTGCCAGCAGCTTAGTTTACGGCTCCTCAAGCTCCTACAATGAGCAGTTCTTC.